This T cell receptor beta chain is drawn from a study of shared clonotypes between healthy human individuals. Study summary: With ages of 18 to 49, the donors were a couple of women and three men.

The authors' processing: Owing to the provision of junction-only sequences devoid of quality scores by immunoSEQ, filtering differed. TCRdb's copy holds only in-frame clones and misses some; the assay was immunoSEQ multiplex PCR. Clone size and V and J calls were adopted from that table, with D and trimming inferred from the DNA. This table holds about 490,000 clones, about 82% found once. This CDR3 is 13 amino acids long. V lost 5 bases and J lost 10, with 15 bases in between. The germline CDR1 and CDR2 sequences are SGHVS and FQNEAQ. The chain joins TRBV7-8 to TRBJ2-1; a weak D match, TRBD1 (5 bases). The TCR sequence derives from a woman aged 35 to 49 in good health. Some clones in this sample may be carry-over from other donors' samples. Material: PBMCs. CDR3 nucleotide sequence: TGTGCCAGCAGCGCGATAGACAGTAACGAGCAGTTCTTC. Translation: CASSAIDSNEQFF.